The table lists the clone carrying this T cell receptor (beta chain) with a few counts. The data were taken from a study of T cell responses to AZD1222 COVID-19 vaccine. The CDR3 runs 15 residues. The V end lost 0 bases, the J end lost 4 bases, and 13 bases lay between the germline ends. Germline V gives CDR1 SGHKS, CDR2 YYEKEE (reference sequence). Measured with immunoSEQ multiplex PCR; TCRdb has only the in-frame clones, and not every one. The sample has roughly 150,000 clones; 75% to 90% are singletons. This TCR was recovered from an adult in good health. This specimen consisted of peripheral blood, obtained on day 0 of AZD1222 vaccination. The V call is TRBV5-5, the J call TRBJ2-5; D is undetermined. The CDR3 DNA follows: TGTGCCAGCAGCTTGGTTCTAAGTTGGCCAGAGACCCAGTACTTC. Amino acids: CASSLVLSWPETQYF.